Listed here are 15 T cell receptor beta chains from one sample, sequenced in a study of persistence of HIV-infected CD4 T cells. What these receptors recognize is not known. Cells were stimulated with CMV-infected fibroblast lysates at roughly 10 ug/mL. CD40L/CD69 double-negative CD45RO-high memory CD4+ T cells were collected. This was the immunoSEQ version 4 assay in survey mode. Sequencing used immunoSEQ multiplex PCR; TCRdb keeps in-frame clones, though not all of them. The sample gives roughly 41,000 clones, 65% to 85% of which show up once; 1.5% to 2% is in the top ten. Sequenced here: CD4+ T cells sorted from PBMCs after approximately 20-hour stimulation, sampled from a patient who received antiretroviral therapy. The source is an adult man with HIV who was CMV-seropositive.

This clone was seen only once. The chain links TRBV6-5 to TRBJ1-5; D gene unclear. V was cut by 0 bases and J by 4 bases, with 7 bases left in between. The CDR3 length is 14 residues. The germline V gene has CDR1 MNHEY and CDR2 SVGAGI. The CDR3 protein is CASSYSRGNQPQHF. The CDR3 nucleotides read TGTGCCAGCAGTTACTCTCGAGGTAATCAGCCCCAGCATTTT.

The chain carries TRBV27 and TRBJ2-7; TRBD1 might be the D (7 bases). Trimming took off 2 bases at V and 2 bases at J, with 13 bases between the two ends. The CDR3 totals 15 residues. Germline values: CDR1 MNHEY, CDR2 SMNVEV (reference sequence). The CDR3 loop reads CASSLLQGGTYEQYF. CDR3 nucleotide sequence: TGTGCCAGCAGTTTACTGCAGGGGGGAACCTACGAGCAGTACTTC.

J is TRBJ2-3 and V is TRBV24-1; D is ambiguous. CDR1 is KGHDR, CDR2 SFDVKD, per germline. CDR3 length: 17 amino acids. The V end lost 0 bases, the J end lost 0 bases, and 12 bases lay between the germline ends. The CDR3 nucleotides read TGTGCCACCAGTGATTTGCCGTCCGAATCTAGCACAGATACGCAGTATTTT. This gives the protein CATSDLPSESSTDTQYF.

CDR3 nucleotide sequence: TGTGCCAGCAGCGTAGGAGGGTTATCTGGCACCGGGGAGCTGTTTTTT. Its translation: CASSVGGLSGTGELFF. V usage is TRBV9 and J usage is TRBJ2-2; possibly TRBD2 for D (5 bases). Germline CDR1 SGDLS, CDR2 YYNGEE. V was pared by 0 bases and J by 4 bases, with 13 bases between. This CDR3 region has 16 residues.

This clone has a single count. V gene TRBV27 combines with J gene TRBJ2-7; D unresolved. The CDR3 spans 13 residues. V was clipped by 5 bases and J by 4 bases, with 12 bases between them. CDR1 MNHEY and CDR2 SMNVEV come from the germline V gene (reference sequence). The CDR3 is CASSPIYVYEQYF. For the CDR3, the DNA is TGTGCCAGCAGTCCCATTTATGTATACGAGCAGTACTTC.

V and J are TRBV5-1 and TRBJ2-7; TRBD2 aligns across 9 bases. Per the germline V gene, CDR1 is SGHRS and CDR2 is YFSETQ. This CDR3 contains 15 residues. V lost 1 base to trimming and J lost 0 bases; unmatched junction nucleotides: 2. The CDR3 DNA reads as TGCGCCAGCAGCTTGAGCGGGGGGAGCTCCTACGAGCAGTACTTC. Its translation is CASSLSGGSSYEQYF.

The DNA for the CDR3 is TGTGCCATCAGTGCGAAGGGACAGGGGGGGGAGGGCTACACCTTC. The encoded protein is CAISAKGQGGEGYTF. This chain connects TRBV10-3 to TRBJ1-2; 11 bases align to TRBD1. CDR3 length: 15 residues. CDR1 ENHRY and CDR2 SYGVKD come from the germline V gene. The junction had 9 bases not matched to a gene; V was cut back by 4 bases and J by 8 bases.

This chain uses TRBV28 with TRBJ1-4; unclear D gene. The CDR3 loop spans 14 amino acids. With 5 bases removed from V and 8 bases from J, the gap between germline ends came to 15 bases. Germline values: CDR1 MDHEN, CDR2 SYDVKM. The CDR3 nucleotides are TGTGCCAGCAGTGTTGTACGGGGAAGGGAAAAACTGTTTTTT. Translating it yields CASSVVRGREKLFF.

The chain employs TRBV5-5 and TRBJ1-5; D unclear. Germline V gene sequence: CDR1 SGHKS, CDR2 YYEKEE (reference sequence). The CDR3 has 13 amino acids. V was clipped by 2 bases and J by 7 bases, with 10 bases between them. The CDR3 region has the DNA TGTGCCAGCAGCTTAGAAATAAGACAGCCCCAGCATTTT. Protein product: CASSLEIRQPQHF.

The chain has TRBV6-5 and TRBJ2-7; TRBD2 agrees at 8 bases. CDR3 length equals 15 residues. Germline loops: CDR1 MNHEY, CDR2 SVGAGI. V lost 0 bases, J lost 7 bases, and 8 bases stayed unmatched. CDR3 amino acids: CASSYSSGTRREQYF. The CDR3 DNA reads as TGTGCCAGCAGTTACTCCTCCGGGACTAGAAGGGAGCAGTACTTC.

About this clone itself: At the DNA level, this CDR3 is encoded by other sequences in the same sample as well. The CDR3 loop reads CSARGQEKLFF. CDR3 nucleotides: TGCAGTGCTAGGGGACAGGAAAAACTGTTTTTT. This sequence joins TRBV20-1 and TRBJ1-4; 7 bases line up with TRBD1. This CDR3 spans 11 amino acids. After removal of 3 bases from V and 8 bases from J, the junction contained 0 bases not matched to a gene. Germline loops: CDR1 DFQATT, CDR2 SNEGSKA (reference sequence).

This chain links TRBV30 with TRBJ1-1, with a possible D match to TRBD1 (5 bases). This CDR3 contains 11 residues. Trimming took 3 bases from V and 7 from J, leaving 9 bases between them. From germline, CDR1 is GTSNPN and CDR2 SVGIG (reference sequence). CDR3 sequence: CAWSWGSEAFF. For the CDR3, the DNA is TGTGCCTGGAGCTGGGGGAGTGAAGCTTTCTTT.

The V and J genes are TRBV20-1 and TRBJ1-1; 7 nucleotides match TRBD1. The CDR3 covers 16 residues. V shed 3 bases, J shed 3 bases, and the junction held 13 bases outside the gene matches. Germline loops: CDR1 DFQATT, CDR2 SNEGSKA (reference sequence). Here the CDR3 reads CSASSGQANLYTEAFF. CDR3 in DNA: TGCAGTGCTAGTAGTGGACAGGCGAATCTTTACACTGAAGCTTTCTTT.

This chain uses TRBV28 with TRBJ1-6; 7 bases fit TRBD1. V shed 5 bases, J shed 11 bases, and the junction held 6 bases outside the gene matches. CDR1 is MDHEN and CDR2 is SYDVKM in the germline V gene. CDR3 length: 13 residues. The CDR3 coding sequence is TGTGCCAGCAGTCTTACAGGGGAGCCACCCCTCCACTTT. Its protein product is CASSLTGEPPLHF.

Here the CDR3 DNA reads TGTGCCACCTCTCACAGGGGAGGAAATTCACCCCTCCACTTT. Protein sequence: CATSHRGGNSPLHF. V and J are TRBV6-5 and TRBJ1-6; 7 nucleotides align to TRBD1. V was pared by 10 bases and J by 7 bases, with 10 bases of the junction left unmatched. Germline CDR1 and CDR2: MNHEY and SVGAGI. This CDR3 spans 14 amino acids.